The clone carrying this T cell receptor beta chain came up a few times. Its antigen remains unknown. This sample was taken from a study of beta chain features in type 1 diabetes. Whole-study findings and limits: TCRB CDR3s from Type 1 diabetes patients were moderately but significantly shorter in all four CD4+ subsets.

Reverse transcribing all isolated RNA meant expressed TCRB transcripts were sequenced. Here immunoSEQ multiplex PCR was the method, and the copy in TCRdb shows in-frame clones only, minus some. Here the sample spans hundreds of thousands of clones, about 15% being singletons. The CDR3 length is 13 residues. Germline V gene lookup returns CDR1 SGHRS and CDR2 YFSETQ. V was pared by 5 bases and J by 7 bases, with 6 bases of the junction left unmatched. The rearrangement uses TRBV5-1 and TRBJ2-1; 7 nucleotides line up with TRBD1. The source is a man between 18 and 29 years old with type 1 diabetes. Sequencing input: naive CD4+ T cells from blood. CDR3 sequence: CASSTGARNEQFF. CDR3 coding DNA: TGCGCCAGCAGTACAGGGGCTCGGAATGAGCAGTTCTTC.